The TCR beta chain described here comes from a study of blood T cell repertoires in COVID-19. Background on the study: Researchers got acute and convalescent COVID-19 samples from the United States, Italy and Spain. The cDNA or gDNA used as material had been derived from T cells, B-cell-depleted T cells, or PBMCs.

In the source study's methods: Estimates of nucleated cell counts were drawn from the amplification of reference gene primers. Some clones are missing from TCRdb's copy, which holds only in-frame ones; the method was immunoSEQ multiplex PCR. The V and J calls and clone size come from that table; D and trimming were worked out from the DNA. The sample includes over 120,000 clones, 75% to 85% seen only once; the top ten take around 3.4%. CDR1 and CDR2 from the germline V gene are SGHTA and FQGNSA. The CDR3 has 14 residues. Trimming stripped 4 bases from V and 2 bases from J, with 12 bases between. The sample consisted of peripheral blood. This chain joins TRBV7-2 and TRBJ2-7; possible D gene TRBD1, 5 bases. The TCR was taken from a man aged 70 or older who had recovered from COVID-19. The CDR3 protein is CASSWQGATYEQYF. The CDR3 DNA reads TGTGCCAGCAGCTGGCAGGGCGCCACCTACGAGCAGTACTTC.